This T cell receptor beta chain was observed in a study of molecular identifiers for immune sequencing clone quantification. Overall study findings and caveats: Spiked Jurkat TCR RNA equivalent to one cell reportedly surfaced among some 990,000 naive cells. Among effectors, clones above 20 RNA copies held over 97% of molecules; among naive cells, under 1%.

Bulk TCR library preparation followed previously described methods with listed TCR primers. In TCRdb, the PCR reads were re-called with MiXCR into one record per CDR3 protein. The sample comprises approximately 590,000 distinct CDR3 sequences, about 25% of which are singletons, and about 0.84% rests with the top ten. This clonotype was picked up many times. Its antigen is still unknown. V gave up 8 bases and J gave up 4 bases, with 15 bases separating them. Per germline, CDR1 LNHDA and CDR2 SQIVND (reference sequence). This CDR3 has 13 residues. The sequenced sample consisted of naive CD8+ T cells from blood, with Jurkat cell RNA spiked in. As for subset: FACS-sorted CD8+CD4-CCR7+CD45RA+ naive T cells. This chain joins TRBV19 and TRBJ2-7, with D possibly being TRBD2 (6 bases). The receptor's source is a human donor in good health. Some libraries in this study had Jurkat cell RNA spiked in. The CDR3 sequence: CASGPSGGYEQYF. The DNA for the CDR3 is TGTGCCAGTGGCCCCTCTGGAGGGTACGAGCAGTACTTC.